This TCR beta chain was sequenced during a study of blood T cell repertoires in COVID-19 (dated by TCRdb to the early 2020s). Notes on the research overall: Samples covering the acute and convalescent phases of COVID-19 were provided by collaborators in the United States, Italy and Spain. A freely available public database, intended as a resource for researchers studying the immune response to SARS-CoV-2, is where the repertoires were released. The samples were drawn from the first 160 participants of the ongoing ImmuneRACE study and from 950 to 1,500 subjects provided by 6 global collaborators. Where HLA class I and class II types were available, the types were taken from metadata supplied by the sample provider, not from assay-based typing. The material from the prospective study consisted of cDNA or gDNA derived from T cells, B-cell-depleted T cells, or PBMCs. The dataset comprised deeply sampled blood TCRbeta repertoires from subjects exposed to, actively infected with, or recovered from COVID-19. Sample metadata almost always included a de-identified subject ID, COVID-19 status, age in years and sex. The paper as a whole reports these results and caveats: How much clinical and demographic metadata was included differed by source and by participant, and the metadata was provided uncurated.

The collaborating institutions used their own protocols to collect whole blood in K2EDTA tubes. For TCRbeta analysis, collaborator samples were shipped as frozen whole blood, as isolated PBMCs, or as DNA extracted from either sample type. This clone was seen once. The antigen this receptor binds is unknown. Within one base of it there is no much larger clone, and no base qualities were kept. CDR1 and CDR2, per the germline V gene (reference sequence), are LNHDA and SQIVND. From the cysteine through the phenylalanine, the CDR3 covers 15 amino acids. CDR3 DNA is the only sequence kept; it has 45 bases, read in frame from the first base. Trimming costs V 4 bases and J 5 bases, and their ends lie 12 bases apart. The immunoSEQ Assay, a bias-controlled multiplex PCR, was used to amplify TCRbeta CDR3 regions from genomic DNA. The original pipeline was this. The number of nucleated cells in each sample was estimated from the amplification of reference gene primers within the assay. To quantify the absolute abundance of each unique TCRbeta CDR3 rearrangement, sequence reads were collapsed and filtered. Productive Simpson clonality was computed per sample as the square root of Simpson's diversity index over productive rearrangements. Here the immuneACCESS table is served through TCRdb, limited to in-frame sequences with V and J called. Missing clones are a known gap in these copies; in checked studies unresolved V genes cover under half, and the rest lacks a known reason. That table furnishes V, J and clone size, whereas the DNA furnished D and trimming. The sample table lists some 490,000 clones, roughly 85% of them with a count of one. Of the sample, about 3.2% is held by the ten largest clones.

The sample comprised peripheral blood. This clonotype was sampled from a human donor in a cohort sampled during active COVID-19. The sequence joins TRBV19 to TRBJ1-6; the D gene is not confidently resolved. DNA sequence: TGTGCCAGTAGTACAAGCCGGGGAAATAATTCACCCCTCCACTTT. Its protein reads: CASSTSRGNNSPLHF.